This TCR beta chain was obtained from a study of blood T cell repertoires in COVID-19. Study context: COVID-19 samples from acute and convalescent phases originated in the United States, Italy and Spain. Nucleic acid was either cDNA or gDNA, and it came from T cells, B-cell-depleted T cells, or PBMCs.

The CDR3 is 15 amino acids. Germline lookup yields CDR1 SGDLS and CDR2 YYNGEE. Germline trimming cut 4 bases from V and 11 bases from J; bases unmatched to any gene: 7. Original data processing: Estimation of nucleated cell counts was performed using reference gene primer amplification. Profiled with immunoSEQ multiplex PCR; TCRdb holds only in-frame clones, not every one. V and J calls and clone size follow that table, whereas D and trimming were derived from the DNA. The sample consists of roughly 190,000 clones, around 86% of them appearing once. The receptor was isolated from an elderly woman in a cohort sampled during active or convalescent COVID-19. Sequenced sample: peripheral blood. J is TRBJ2-1 and V is TRBV9, with 15 positions matching TRBD2. The CDR3 coding sequence is TGTGCCAGCAGCCCTCGGACTAGCGGGGGGGAAAAGCAGTTCTTC. It yields the protein CASSPRTSGGEKQFF.